The entry below gives a single T cell receptor beta chain sequence along with its context. Its antigen remains unknown. Healthy individuals who donated bone marrow served as the donors. These data are taken from a study of cytomegalovirus exposure and HLA in healthy donors. Study outcomes and limitations: The majority of CMV-associated TCR beta chains were reported as apparently HLA-restricted in a later analysis. Sequence variants that were highly shared formed a cluster that was likely a sequencing artifact.

The J segment lost 10 bases and the V segment lost 3 bases, leaving 13 bases of the junction unmatched. Germline lookup yields CDR1 SGDLS and CDR2 YYNGEE. This CDR3 is 16 amino acids long. It was with 60 Vbeta and 13 Jbeta primers that the PCR ran. Only in-frame clones appear in the TCRdb table, and some are missing; sequencing was by immunoSEQ multiplex PCR. The sample holds about 160,000 clones; approximately 77% are singletons and the top ten take less than 2%. The TCR originated in a male donor in good health and CMV-seronegative. The sample taken for sequencing was PBMCs. The chain couples TRBV9 to TRBJ2-1; 10 bases line up with TRBD2. CDR3 in DNA: TGTGCCAGCAGCGGAGGGGGGCTAGCGGGAGTTTCAGAGCAGTTCTTC. Amino acids: CASSGGGLAGVSEQFF.